The rows below give T cell receptor beta chains drawn from one sample of a study of blood T cell repertoires in COVID-19. Some clones are missing from TCRdb's copy, which holds only in-frame ones; the method was immunoSEQ multiplex PCR. The sample shows 250,000 to 350,000 clones, roughly 85% of them seen only once. Material for sequencing was peripheral blood. The receptors stem from a woman aged 25-40 years with active or convalescent COVID-19. Both conserved end residues are part of each CDR3. The order of the fields is J gene, V gene, CDR3 length, CDR3 protein.

TRBJ2-7 TRBV6-5 15 CASRREGQGAYEQYF
TRBJ2-3 TRBV27 18 CASSFRRTSGVSTDTQYF
TRBJ1-6 TRBV5-5 15 CASSLLGSYNSPLHF
TRBJ1-2 TRBV12-3/TRBV12-4 12 CASSLGGSGYTF
TRBJ2-5 TRBV25-1 13 CASSASPGETQYF
TRBJ1-5 TRBV6-2/TRBV6-3 15 CASSYSRTVDQPQHF
TRBJ2-1 TRBV11-2 15 CASSLRLAGYNEQFF
TRBJ2-7 TRBV27 16 CASSIGTSGHLGEQYF
TRBJ1-4 TRBV4-3 18 CASSQGTGGGRTNEKLFF
TRBJ1-3 TRBV30 14 CAWTRTGSGNTIYF
TRBJ1-2 TRBV5-4 13 CASSPDSNYGYTF